What follows describes a single TCR beta chain. Produced via immunoSEQ multiplex PCR; TCRdb's table is partial and in-frame only. Among under 450,000 clones, around four fifths were seen once, and the ten largest hold less than 6%. This sample was included in a study of blood T cell repertoires in COVID-19. The V end lost 3 bases, the J end lost 7 bases, and 9 bases lay between the germline ends. This CDR3 has 12 residues. Germline CDR1 is LNHDA and CDR2 is SQIVND (reference sequence). This receptor was identified in a woman aged 45-59 years who had recovered from COVID-19. Sequences were obtained from PBMCs or T cells enriched from blood (not recorded which). This chain joins TRBV19 and TRBJ1-2; D remains ambiguous. The CDR3 reads CASSIPGAGYTF. CDR3 nucleotide sequence: TGTGCCAGTAGTATTCCAGGTGCTGGCTACACCTTC.